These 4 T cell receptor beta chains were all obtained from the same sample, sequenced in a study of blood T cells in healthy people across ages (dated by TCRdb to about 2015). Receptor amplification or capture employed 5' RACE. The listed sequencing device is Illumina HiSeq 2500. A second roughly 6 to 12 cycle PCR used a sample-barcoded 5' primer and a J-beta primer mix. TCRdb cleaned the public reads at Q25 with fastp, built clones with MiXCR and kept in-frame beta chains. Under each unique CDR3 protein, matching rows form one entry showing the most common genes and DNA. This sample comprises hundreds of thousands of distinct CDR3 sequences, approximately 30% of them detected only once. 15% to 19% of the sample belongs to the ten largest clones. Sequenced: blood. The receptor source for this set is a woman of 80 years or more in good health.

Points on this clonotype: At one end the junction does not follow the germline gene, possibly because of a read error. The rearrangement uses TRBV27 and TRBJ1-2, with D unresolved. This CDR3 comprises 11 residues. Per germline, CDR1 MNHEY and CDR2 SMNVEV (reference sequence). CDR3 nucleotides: TGTGCCAGCAGTCAAGGGTATGACTACACCTTC. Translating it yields CASSQGYDYTF.

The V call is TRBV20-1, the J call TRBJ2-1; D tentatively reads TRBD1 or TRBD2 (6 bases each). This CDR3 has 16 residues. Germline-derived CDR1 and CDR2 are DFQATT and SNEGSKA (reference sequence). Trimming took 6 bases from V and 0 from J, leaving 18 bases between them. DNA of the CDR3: TGCAGTGCAGAAGAAGGGGGGCTGCCCTCCTACAATGAGCAGTTCTTC. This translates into CSAEEGGLPSYNEQFF.

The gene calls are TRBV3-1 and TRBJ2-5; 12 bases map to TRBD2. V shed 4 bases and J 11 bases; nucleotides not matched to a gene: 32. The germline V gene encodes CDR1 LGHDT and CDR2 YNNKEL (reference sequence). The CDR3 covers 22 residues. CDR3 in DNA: TGTGCCAGCAGCCGGATGTCTCCGGGACAGTACAACCTAGCGGGGGGGCCGGATGAGCAGTACTTC. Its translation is CASSRMSPGQYNLAGGPDEQYF.

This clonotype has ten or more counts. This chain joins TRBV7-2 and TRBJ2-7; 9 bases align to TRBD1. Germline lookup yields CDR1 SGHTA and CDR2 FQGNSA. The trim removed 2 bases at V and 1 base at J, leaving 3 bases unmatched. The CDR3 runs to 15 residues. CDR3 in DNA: TGTGCCAGCAGCTTAACAGGGGGCTTTTCCTACGAGCAGTACTTC. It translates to CASSLTGGFSYEQYF.